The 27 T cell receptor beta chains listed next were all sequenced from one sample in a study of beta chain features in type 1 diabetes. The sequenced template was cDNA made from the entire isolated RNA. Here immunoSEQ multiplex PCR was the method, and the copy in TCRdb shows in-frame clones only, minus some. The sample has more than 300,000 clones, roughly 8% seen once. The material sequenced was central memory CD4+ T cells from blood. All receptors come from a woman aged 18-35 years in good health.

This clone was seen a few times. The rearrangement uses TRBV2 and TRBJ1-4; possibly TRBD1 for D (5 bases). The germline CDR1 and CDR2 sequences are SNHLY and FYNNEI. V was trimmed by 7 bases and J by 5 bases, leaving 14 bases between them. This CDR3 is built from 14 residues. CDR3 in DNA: TGTGCCAGCAACGGAGGTGGGGGAAATGAAAAACTGTTTTTT. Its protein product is CASNGGGGNEKLFF.

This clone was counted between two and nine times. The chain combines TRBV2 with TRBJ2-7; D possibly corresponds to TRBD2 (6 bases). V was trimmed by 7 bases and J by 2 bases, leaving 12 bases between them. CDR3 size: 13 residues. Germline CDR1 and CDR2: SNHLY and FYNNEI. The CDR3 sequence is CASKASAAYEQYF. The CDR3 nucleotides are TGTGCCAGCAAGGCTAGCGCCGCCTACGAGCAGTACTTC.

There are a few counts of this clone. The chain's CDR3 is CASSPGSGGGNEQFF. Here the CDR3 DNA reads TGTGCCAGCAGCCCTGGTAGCGGCGGGGGCAATGAGCAGTTCTTC. The rearrangement uses TRBV5-4 and TRBJ2-1; the match to TRBD2 covers 7 bases. Losses at the gene ends were 4 bases for V and 6 bases for J; bases not matched to a gene: 10. Germline-derived CDR1 and CDR2 are SGHNT and YYREEE (reference sequence). The CDR3 extends over 15 amino acids.

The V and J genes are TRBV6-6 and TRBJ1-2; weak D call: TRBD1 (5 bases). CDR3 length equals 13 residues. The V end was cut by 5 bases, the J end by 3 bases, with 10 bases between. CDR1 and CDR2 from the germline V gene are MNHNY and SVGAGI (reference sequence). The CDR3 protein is CASSPGTYYGYTF. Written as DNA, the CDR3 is TGTGCCAGCAGTCCCGGGACTTACTATGGCTACACCTTC.

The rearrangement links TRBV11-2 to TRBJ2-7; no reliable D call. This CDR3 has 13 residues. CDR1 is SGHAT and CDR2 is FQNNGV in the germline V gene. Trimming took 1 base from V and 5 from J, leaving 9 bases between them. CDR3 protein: CASSLGLGNEQYF. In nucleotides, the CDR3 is TGTGCCAGCAGCTTAGGTCTGGGGAACGAGCAGTACTTC.

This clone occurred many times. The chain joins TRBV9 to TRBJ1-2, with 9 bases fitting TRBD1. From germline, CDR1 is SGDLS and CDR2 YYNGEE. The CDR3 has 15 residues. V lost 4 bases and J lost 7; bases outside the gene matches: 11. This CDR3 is CASSTSGTGRGGYTF. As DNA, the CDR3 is TGTGCCAGCAGCACATCCGGGACAGGGAGGGGTGGCTACACCTTC. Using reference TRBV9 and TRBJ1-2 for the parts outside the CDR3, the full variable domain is DSGVTQTPKHLITATGQRVTLRCSPRSGDLSVYWYQQSLDQGLQFLIQYYNGEERAKGNILERFSAQQFPDLHSELNLSSLELGDSALYFCASSTSGTGRGGYTFGSGTRLTVV.

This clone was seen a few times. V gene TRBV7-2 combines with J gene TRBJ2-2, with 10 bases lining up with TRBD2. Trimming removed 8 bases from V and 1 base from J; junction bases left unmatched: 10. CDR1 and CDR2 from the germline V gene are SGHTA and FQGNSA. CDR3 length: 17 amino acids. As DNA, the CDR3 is TGTGCCAGCGGACGAAAACTAGCGGGGCTGAACACCGGGGAGCTGTTTTTT. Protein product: CASGRKLAGLNTGELFF.

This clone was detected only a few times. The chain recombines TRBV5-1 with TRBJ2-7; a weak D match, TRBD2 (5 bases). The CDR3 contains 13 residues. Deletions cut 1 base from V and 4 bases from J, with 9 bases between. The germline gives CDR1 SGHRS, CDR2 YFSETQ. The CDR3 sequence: CASSLPSRYEQYF. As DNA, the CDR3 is TGCGCCAGCAGCTTGCCTAGCAGGTACGAGCAGTACTTC.

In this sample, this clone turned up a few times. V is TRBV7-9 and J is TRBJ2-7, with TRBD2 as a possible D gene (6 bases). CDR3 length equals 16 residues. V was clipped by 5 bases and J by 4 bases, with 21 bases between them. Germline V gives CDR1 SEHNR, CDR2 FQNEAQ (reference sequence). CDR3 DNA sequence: TGTGCCAGCAGCCTAGGATCGGGCGGGAATGGGTACGAGCAGTACTTC. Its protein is CASSLGSGGNGYEQYF.

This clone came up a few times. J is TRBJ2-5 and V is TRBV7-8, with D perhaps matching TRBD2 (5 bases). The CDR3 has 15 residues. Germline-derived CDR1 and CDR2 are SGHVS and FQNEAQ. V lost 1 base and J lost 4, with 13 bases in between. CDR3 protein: CASSLVTGNAETQYF. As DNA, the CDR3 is TGTGCCAGCAGCTTAGTCACGGGGAATGCAGAGACCCAGTACTTC.

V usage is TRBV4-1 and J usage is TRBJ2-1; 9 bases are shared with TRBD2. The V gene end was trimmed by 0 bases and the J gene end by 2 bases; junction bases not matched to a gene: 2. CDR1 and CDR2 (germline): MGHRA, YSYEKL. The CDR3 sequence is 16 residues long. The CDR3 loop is CASSQDLAGTYNEQFF. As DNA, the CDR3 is TGCGCCAGCAGCCAAGATCTAGCGGGGACCTACAATGAGCAGTTCTTC.

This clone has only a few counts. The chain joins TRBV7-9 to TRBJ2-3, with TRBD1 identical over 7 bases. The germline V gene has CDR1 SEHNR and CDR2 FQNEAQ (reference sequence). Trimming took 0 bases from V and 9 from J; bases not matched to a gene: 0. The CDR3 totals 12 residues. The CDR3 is CASSLAGQTQYF. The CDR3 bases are TGTGCCAGCAGCTTAGCGGGACAGACGCAGTATTTT.

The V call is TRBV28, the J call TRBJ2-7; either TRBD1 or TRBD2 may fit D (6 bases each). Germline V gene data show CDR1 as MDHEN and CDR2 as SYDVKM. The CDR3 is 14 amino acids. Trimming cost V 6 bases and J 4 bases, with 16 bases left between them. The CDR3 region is CASSWGPGGYEQYF. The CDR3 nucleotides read TGTGCCAGCAGCTGGGGGCCCGGGGGATACGAGCAGTACTTC.

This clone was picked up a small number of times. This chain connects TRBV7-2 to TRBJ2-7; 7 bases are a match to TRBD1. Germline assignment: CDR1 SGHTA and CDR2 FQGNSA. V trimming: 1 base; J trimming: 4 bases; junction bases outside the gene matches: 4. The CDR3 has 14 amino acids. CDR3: CASSLVPDRYEQYF. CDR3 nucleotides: TGTGCCAGCAGCTTAGTTCCGGACAGGTACGAGCAGTACTTC.

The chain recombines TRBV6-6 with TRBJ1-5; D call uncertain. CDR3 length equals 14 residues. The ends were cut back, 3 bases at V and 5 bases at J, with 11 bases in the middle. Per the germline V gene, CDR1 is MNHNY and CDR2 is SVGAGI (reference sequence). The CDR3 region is CASSYNRAHQPQHF. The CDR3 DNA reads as TGTGCCAGCAGTTATAACCGGGCTCATCAGCCCCAGCATTTT.

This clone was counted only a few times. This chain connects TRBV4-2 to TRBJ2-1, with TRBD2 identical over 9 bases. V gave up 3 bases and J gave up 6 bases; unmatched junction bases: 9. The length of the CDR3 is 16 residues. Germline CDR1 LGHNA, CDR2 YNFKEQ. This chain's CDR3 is CASSHEGGRAPNEQFF. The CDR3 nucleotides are TGTGCCAGCAGCCACGAGGGCGGGAGGGCTCCCAATGAGCAGTTCTTC.

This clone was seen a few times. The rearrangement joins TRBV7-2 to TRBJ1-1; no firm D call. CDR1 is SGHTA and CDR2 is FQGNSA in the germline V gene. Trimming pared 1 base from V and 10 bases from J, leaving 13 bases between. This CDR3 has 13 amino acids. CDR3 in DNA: TGTGCCAGCAGCTTAGGGGGTAGCCCCCGAGCTTTCTTT. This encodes CASSLGGSPRAFF.

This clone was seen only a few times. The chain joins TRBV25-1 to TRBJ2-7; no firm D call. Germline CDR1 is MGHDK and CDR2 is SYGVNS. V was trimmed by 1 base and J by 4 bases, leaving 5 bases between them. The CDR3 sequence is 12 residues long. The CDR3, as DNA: TGTGCCAGCAGTGAATCTCTGTACGAGCAGTACTTC. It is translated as CASSESLYEQYF.

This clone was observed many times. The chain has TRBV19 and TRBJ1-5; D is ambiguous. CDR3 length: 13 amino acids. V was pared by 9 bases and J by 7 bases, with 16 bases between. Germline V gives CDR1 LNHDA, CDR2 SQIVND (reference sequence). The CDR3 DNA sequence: TGTGCCAGCCATCGATCACCGGGACAGCCCCAGCATTTT. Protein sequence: CASHRSPGQPQHF.

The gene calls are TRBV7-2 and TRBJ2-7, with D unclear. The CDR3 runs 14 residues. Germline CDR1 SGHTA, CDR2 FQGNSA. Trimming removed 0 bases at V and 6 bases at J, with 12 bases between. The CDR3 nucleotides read TGTGCCAGCAGCTTAGCCGACGGTTCACTCGAGCAGTACTTC. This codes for CASSLADGSLEQYF.

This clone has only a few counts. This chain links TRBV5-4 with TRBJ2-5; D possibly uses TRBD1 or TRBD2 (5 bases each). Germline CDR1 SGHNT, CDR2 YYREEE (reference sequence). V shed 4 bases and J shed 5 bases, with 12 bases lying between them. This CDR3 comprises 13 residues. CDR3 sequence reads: CASSRDETETQYF. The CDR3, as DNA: TGTGCCAGCAGCAGGGACGAAACTGAGACCCAGTACTTC.

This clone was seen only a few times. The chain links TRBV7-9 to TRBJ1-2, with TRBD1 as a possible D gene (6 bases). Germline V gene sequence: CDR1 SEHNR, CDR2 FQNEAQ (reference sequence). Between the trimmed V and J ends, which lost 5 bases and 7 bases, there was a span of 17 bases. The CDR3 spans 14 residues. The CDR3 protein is CASSLGQLVGGYTF. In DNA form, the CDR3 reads TGTGCCAGCAGCCTCGGACAGTTAGTGGGTGGCTACACCTTC.

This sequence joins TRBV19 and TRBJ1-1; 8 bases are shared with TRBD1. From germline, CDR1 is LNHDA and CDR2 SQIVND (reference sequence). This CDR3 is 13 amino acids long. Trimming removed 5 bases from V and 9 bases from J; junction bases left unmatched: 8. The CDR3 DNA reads TGTGCCAGTAGTCCCCGGGCCAGGGGGCAAGCTTTCTTT. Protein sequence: CASSPRARGQAFF.

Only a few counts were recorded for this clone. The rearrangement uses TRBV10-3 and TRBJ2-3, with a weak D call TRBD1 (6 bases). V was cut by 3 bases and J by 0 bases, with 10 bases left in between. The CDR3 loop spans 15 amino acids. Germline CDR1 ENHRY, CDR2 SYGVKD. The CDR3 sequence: CAISDMGASTDTQYF. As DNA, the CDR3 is TGTGCCATCAGTGATATGGGGGCGAGCACAGATACGCAGTATTTT.

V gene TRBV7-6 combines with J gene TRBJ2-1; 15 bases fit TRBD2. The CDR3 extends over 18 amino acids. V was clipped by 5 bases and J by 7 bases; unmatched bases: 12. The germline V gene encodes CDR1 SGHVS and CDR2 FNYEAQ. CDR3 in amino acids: CASSLKYGGTSGRNEQFF. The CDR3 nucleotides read TGTGCCAGCAGCCTTAAGTACGGGGGGACTAGCGGGAGGAATGAGCAGTTCTTC.

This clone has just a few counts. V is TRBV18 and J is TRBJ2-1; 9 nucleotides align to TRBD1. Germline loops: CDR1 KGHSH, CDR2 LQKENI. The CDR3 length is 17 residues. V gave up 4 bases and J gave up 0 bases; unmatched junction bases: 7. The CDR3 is CASSQRTGGLSYNEQFF. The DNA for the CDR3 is TGTGCCAGCTCACAACGAACAGGGGGCCTCTCCTACAATGAGCAGTTCTTC.

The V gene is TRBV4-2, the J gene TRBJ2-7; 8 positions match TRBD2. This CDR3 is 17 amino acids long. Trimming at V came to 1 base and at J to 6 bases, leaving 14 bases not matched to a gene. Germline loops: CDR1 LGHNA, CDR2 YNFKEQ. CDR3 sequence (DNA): TGTGCCAGCAGCCAAGTTCTCGGGAGCGGGAGAGGGACCGAGCAGTACTTC. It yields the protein CASSQVLGSGRGTEQYF.